Detailed here is one TCR beta chain. Per the original methods: Counts of nucleated cells, estimated from reference gene primer amplification, were obtained. Measured with immunoSEQ multiplex PCR; TCRdb has only the in-frame clones, and not every one. Clone size and the V and J calls come from that table; the DNA yielded D and trimming. In the table there are 150,000 or so clones, roughly 88% of which are singletons. The data stem from a study of blood T cell repertoires in COVID-19. Looking at the study overall: The cDNA or gDNA used as material had been derived from T cells, B-cell-depleted T cells, or PBMCs.

The participants were between about 18 and 89 years old and came from about two dozen US areas. Recovery meant two consecutive negative NP/OP PCR tests, professional clearance, or resolved symptoms. The CDR3 is made up of 12 amino acids. Trimming left V 4 bases short and J 0 bases short, with 4 bases between. Germline V gene data show CDR1 as SGHAT and CDR2 as FQDESV (reference sequence). The origin of this receptor is a woman aged 55-69 years who had recovered from COVID-19. This rearrangement joins TRBV11-1 to TRBJ2-7, with unresolved D. Sequencing was performed on PBMCs or T cells enriched from blood (not recorded which). Here the CDR3 DNA reads TGTGCCAGCAGCTCGAGCTCCTACGAGCAGTACTTC. This codes for CASSSSSYEQYF.